This T cell receptor (beta chain) was sequenced for a study of CD8+ T cells in alopecia areata. The overall study: Treatment comprised oral tofacitinib, 5 to 10 mg twice daily, in treated patients. Tofacitinib dosing lasted 6 to 18 months, which was then followed by 6 months off drug.

V was pared by 5 bases and J by 2 bases, with 10 bases of the junction left unmatched. The germline gives CDR1 MDHEN, CDR2 SYDVKM. This CDR3 region has 17 residues. RNA was extracted and reverse transcribed into cDNA as the sequencing template. Generated by immunoSEQ multiplex PCR, the TCRdb table keeps only in-frame clones and is missing some. Here the sample spans over 120,000 clones, 45% to 60% being singletons. The study team obtained lesional scalp punch biopsies and peripheral blood from alopecia areata patients. Cell sorting was applied to PBMCs, and CD4+ and CD8+ T cells were collected. The receptor comes from a human donor with alopecia areata. The sample in question was CD4+ T cells sorted from blood, obtained at week 0. The rearrangement joins TRBV28 to TRBJ2-7, with 12 positions matching TRBD2. Written as DNA, the CDR3 is TGTGCCAGCAGTCGACGGACTAGCGGGACCGTTACCTACGAGCAGTACTTC. Protein sequence: CASSRRTSGTVTYEQYF.